These T cell receptor beta chains were read from a single sample in a study of T cells in Graves' hyperthyroidism and ophthalmopathy. TCRdb re-called the multiplex PCR reads with MiXCR, one entry per CDR3 protein. The sample records about 340,000 distinct CDR3 sequences, 21% being singletons. The specimen sequenced was blood. These receptors originate from a woman aged 50 to 60 with Graves' hyperthyroidism. Each CDR3 is given with its conserved first and last residue. Fields, in order: clone size, V gene, J gene, D gene, CDR3 DNA, CDR3 protein. A D gene is named only where the DNA matches it firmly. Clone size is stated in some rows and not others, as once, few, many or a class when expanded.

clone size: many; V gene: TRBV3-1; J gene: TRBJ2-3; D gene: -; CDR3 DNA: TGTGCCAGCAGCCAAGATCGCACAGATACGCAGTATTTT; CDR3 protein: CASSQDRTDTQYF
clone size: many; V gene: TRBV5-1; J gene: TRBJ2-3; D gene: TRBD1; CDR3 DNA: TGCGCCAGCAGTTCCGGGACAGGGAGCACAGATACGCAGTATTTT; CDR3 protein: CASSSGTGSTDTQYF
clone size: many; V gene: TRBV5-8; J gene: TRBJ1-1; D gene: TRBD1; CDR3 DNA: TGTGCCAGCAGCCCATTCGTGGGGACAGTGGATGCTTTCTTT; CDR3 protein: CASSPFVGTVDAFF
clone size: -; V gene: TRBV4-2; J gene: TRBJ1-2; D gene: -; CDR3 DNA: TGTGCCAGCAGCCAAGCAAAGGGGCAGGACTATGGCTACACCTTC; CDR3 protein: CASSQAKGQDYGYTF
clone size: few; V gene: TRBV5-8; J gene: TRBJ1-1; D gene: -; CDR3 DNA: TGTGCCAGCAGCTTGACCGGGGTAGCTTTCTTT; CDR3 protein: CASSLTGVAFF
clone size: many; V gene: TRBV27; J gene: TRBJ2-3; D gene: -; CDR3 DNA: TGTGCCAGCTGCTTCTTGACGGGGGTGGCAGATACGCAGTATTTT; CDR3 protein: CASCFLTGVADTQYF
clone size: many; V gene: TRBV15; J gene: TRBJ1-3; D gene: -; CDR3 DNA: TGTGCCACCAGCGGACCCAGGCAGGGTACTGGAAACACCATATATTTT; CDR3 protein: CATSGPRQGTGNTIYF
clone size: many; V gene: TRBV6-1; J gene: TRBJ1-1; D gene: -; CDR3 DNA: TGTGCCAGCAATGAGGCCTTGAACACTGAAGCTTTCTTT; CDR3 protein: CASNEALNTEAFF
clone size: -; V gene: TRBV19; J gene: TRBJ2-7; D gene: -; CDR3 DNA: TGTGCCAGTAGTGGGACAAGATACGAGCAGTACTTC; CDR3 protein: CASSGTRYEQYF
clone size: few; V gene: TRBV25-1; J gene: TRBJ1-2; D gene: -; CDR3 DNA: TGTGCCAGCAGTGAAACGGTTCCGGGGGCGCGGGCTGGCTACACCTTC; CDR3 protein: CASSETVPGARAGYTF
clone size: many; V gene: TRBV7-9; J gene: TRBJ2-3; D gene: -; CDR3 DNA: TGTGCCAGCAGCAAGAGGGGTATCACAGATACGCAGTATTTT; CDR3 protein: CASSKRGITDTQYF
clone size: -; V gene: TRBV7-9; J gene: TRBJ2-7; D gene: -; CDR3 DNA: TGTGCCAGCAGCTTAGTGGGGGCGCAGTCCTACGAGCAGTACTTC; CDR3 protein: CASSLVGAQSYEQYF
clone size: -; V gene: TRBV6-1; J gene: TRBJ2-3; D gene: TRBD2; CDR3 DNA: TGTGCCAGCAGTGAAGCGCGTAGCGGGAGCAGTGTAAGGGATACGCAGTATTTT; CDR3 protein: CASSEARSGSSVRDTQYF
clone size: -; V gene: TRBV30; J gene: TRBJ1-2; D gene: -; CDR3 DNA: TGTGCCTGGAGTGCCCAGGGGTATGGCTACACCTTC; CDR3 protein: CAWSAQGYGYTF
clone size: many; V gene: TRBV20-1; J gene: TRBJ2-3; D gene: -; CDR3 DNA: TGCAGTGCCAGCCCTGGTGATACGCAGTATTTT; CDR3 protein: CSASPGDTQYF
clone size: many; V gene: TRBV7-3; J gene: TRBJ2-3; D gene: TRBD1; CDR3 DNA: TGTGCCAGCAGCCCCGGGACAGGCGGAGATACGCAGTATTTT; CDR3 protein: CASSPGTGGDTQYF
clone size: many; V gene: TRBV7-8; J gene: TRBJ1-1; D gene: -; CDR3 DNA: TGTGCCAGCAGCTTAGGTTGGCAGGCTCGGGGAATGAACACTGAAGCTTTCTTT; CDR3 protein: CASSLGWQARGMNTEAFF
clone size: many; V gene: TRBV28; J gene: TRBJ1-1; D gene: TRBD1; CDR3 DNA: TGTGCCAGCACCCGGGGGGACAGGGGTTTTACTGAAGCTTTCTTT; CDR3 protein: CASTRGDRGFTEAFF
clone size: few; V gene: TRBV5-6; J gene: TRBJ1-2; D gene: -; CDR3 DNA: TGTGCCAGCAGCGGAAGTCCGACAAGAGGCTACACCTTC; CDR3 protein: CASSGSPTRGYTF
clone size: many; V gene: TRBV28; J gene: TRBJ2-3; D gene: -; CDR3 DNA: TGTGCCAGCAGTCCTGCCCGGGACAGCACAGATACGCAGTATTTT; CDR3 protein: CASSPARDSTDTQYF
clone size: few; V gene: TRBV10-3; J gene: TRBJ2-1; D gene: -; CDR3 DNA: TGTGCCATCAGTGACAGCAATGAGCAGTTCTTC; CDR3 protein: CAISDSNEQFF
clone size: -; V gene: TRBV30; J gene: TRBJ2-3; D gene: -; CDR3 DNA: TGTGCCAGGAGTTTAGGCAGAGATACGCAGTATTTT; CDR3 protein: CARSLGRDTQYF
clone size: few; V gene: TRBV19; J gene: TRBJ1-1; D gene: -; CDR3 DNA: TGTGCCAGTACGTACAGGGTGGGTGCTGAAGCTTTCTTT; CDR3 protein: CASTYRVGAEAFF
clone size: -; V gene: TRBV28; J gene: TRBJ1-2; D gene: TRBD1; CDR3 DNA: TGTGCCAGCAGTACAGGGGGTGTTCGCACCTTC; CDR3 protein: CASSTGGVRTF